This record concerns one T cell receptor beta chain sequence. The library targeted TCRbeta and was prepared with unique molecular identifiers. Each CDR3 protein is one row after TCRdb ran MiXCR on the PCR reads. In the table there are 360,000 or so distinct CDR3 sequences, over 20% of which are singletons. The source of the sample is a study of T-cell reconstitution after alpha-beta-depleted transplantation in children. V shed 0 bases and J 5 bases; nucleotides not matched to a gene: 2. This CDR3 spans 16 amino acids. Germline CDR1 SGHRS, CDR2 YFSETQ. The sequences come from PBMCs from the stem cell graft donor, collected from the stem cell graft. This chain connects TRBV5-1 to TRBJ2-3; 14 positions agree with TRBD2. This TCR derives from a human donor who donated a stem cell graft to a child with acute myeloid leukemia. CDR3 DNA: TGCGCCAGCAGCTTGGCCGGGACTAGCGGGAGAGATACGCAGTATTTT. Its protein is CASSLAGTSGRDTQYF.